This T cell receptor (beta chain) was recovered during a study of cytomegalovirus exposure and HLA in healthy donors. General study results and limits: One later analysis reportedly identified an Asian-associated ancestry cluster that showed fewer N-insertions than the roughly 720-donor mean.

Comments on this clone: Its antigen is not known.

PCR employed 60 Vbeta and 13 Jbeta primers. The table came from immunoSEQ multiplex PCR; TCRdb's copy has only in-frame clones and leaves some out. The sample lists 80,000 to 95,000 clones; roughly two thirds were seen once. This CDR3 is 16 amino acids long. Germline CDR1 and CDR2: SGHTA and FQGNSA. J was trimmed by 5 bases and V by 1 base; bases with no gene match: 10. This clonotype was obtained from a human donor in good health. Sequenced sample: PBMCs. The genes are TRBV7-2 and TRBJ1-1, with 7 nucleotides matching TRBD1. The CDR3 protein is CASSLVVRPGGTEAFF. CDR3 DNA: TGTGCCAGCAGCTTAGTCGTGCGGCCAGGGGGGACTGAAGCTTTCTTT.